A selection of T cell receptor beta chains follows, all from one sample in a study of technical replicates of blood from a few donors. TCRdb's table, derived via immunoSEQ multiplex PCR, lists solely in-frame clones and lacks some. The table shows around 70,000 clones, with 95% to 97% occurring only once. Sequenced material: T cells isolated from PBMCs. Every receptor here comes from a human donor in good health. Each CDR3 is given with its conserved first and last residue. The order of the fields is V gene, D gene, clone size, J gene, CDR3 protein, CDR3 DNA. D genes are given only for firm matches. The size field is filled for only some rows; it gives once, few, many or a size class.

TRBV11-2	TRBD2	NA	TRBJ2-1	CASSYSGRPHNEQFF	TGTGCCAGCAGCTATAGCGGGAGACCCCACAATGAGCAGTTCTTC
TRBV5-1	TRBD1	NA	TRBJ2-3	CASSDRGLGGTDTQYF	TGCGCCAGCAGTGACAGGGGACTCGGGGGCACAGATACGCAGTATTTT
TRBV5-1	TRBD2	once	TRBJ2-3	CASSSRAGGPGDTQYF	TGCGCCAGCAGCTCTCGGGCGGGAGGCCCCGGAGATACGCAGTATTTT
TRBV27	NA	NA	TRBJ2-2	CASNSFPGELFF	TGTGCCAGCAACTCGTTCCCCGGGGAGCTGTTTTTT
TRBV15	NA	once	TRBJ2-7	CATSRDLASSGNEQYF	TGTGCCACCAGCAGAGACTTGGCTAGCTCAGGCAACGAGCAGTACTTC
TRBV7-6	NA	NA	TRBJ1-2	CASSLRGGSYGYTF	TGTGCCAGCAGCTTACGAGGGGGATCCTATGGCTACACCTTC
TRBV7-9	NA	NA	TRBJ2-6	CASSLAPGQTTSGANVLTF	TGTGCCAGCAGCTTAGCCCCAGGACAGACCACTTCTGGGGCCAACGTCCTGACTTTC
TRBV11-2	NA	NA	TRBJ1-3	CASSWDNGLNTIYF	TGTGCCAGCAGCTGGGACAACGGCTTAAACACCATATATTTT
TRBV11-2	NA	NA	TRBJ2-5	CASSWSGEETQYF	TGTGCCAGCAGCTGGTCGGGGGAAGAGACCCAGTACTTC
TRBV5-1	TRBD1	NA	TRBJ2-3	CASSSTGRHTDTQYF	TGCGCCAGCAGCTCGACAGGGAGACACACAGATACGCAGTATTTT
TRBV30	NA	NA	TRBJ2-5	CAWSVRRGQYF	TGTGCCTGGAGTGTTAGAAGGGGCCAGTACTTC
TRBV5-4	TRBD2	NA	TRBJ2-7	CASSLMASGPYEQYF	TGTGCCAGCAGCTTGATGGCTAGCGGGCCATACGAGCAGTACTTC
TRBV9	NA	NA	TRBJ2-1	CASSGPRGYHEQFF	TGTGCCAGCAGCGGCCCTAGGGGTTACCATGAGCAGTTCTTC
TRBV9	NA	NA	TRBJ2-3	CASSPTPTDTQYF	TGTGCCAGCAGCCCTACCCCCACAGATACGCAGTATTTT
TRBV19	NA	NA	TRBJ2-7	CASSPGVLREQYF	TGTGCCAGTAGCCCGGGGGTCCTGCGCGAGCAGTACTTC
TRBV5-6	NA	NA	TRBJ2-7	CASSPTATYEQYF	TGTGCCAGCAGCCCGACAGCTACCTACGAGCAGTACTTC
TRBV28	NA	NA	TRBJ1-1	CASSNSGRAFF	TGTGCCAGCAGTAACTCGGGGAGGGCTTTCTTT
TRBV19	NA	NA	TRBJ1-2	CASSIDPTYGYTF	TGTGCCAGTAGTATAGATCCTACCTATGGCTACACCTTC
TRBV20-1	NA	once	TRBJ1-1	CSARSRFEAFF	TGCAGTGCTAGAAGCCGCTTTGAAGCTTTCTTT
TRBV25-1	NA	NA	TRBJ1-5	CATPLRVYRPYNQPQHF	TGTGCCACCCCCCTCCGAGTATACAGGCCTTACAATCAGCCCCAGCATTTT
TRBV11-3	NA	NA	TRBJ2-1	CASQISGSLDEQFF	TGTGCCAGCCAGATTAGCGGATCTTTAGATGAGCAGTTCTTC
TRBV28	NA	NA	TRBJ1-3	CASSSLGVPSGNTIYF	TGTGCCAGCAGTTCTTTAGGGGTTCCCTCTGGAAACACCATATATTTT
TRBV2	NA	once	TRBJ2-3	CASRFRARGTDTQYF	TGTGCCAGCAGGTTCAGGGCCAGGGGCACAGATACGCAGTATTTT
TRBV7-9	TRBD2	NA	TRBJ2-5	CASSGGTSGSSETQYF	TGTGCCAGCAGCGGTGGGACTAGCGGGAGTTCAGAGACCCAGTACTTC
TRBV10-3	TRBD1	few	TRBJ1-2	CAISRDRDGYTF	TGTGCCATCAGTAGAGACAGGGATGGCTACACCTTC
TRBV25-1	TRBD1	NA	TRBJ1-5	CASRTGNQPQHF	TGTGCCAGCAGGACAGGGAATCAGCCCCAGCATTTT
TRBV14	TRBD2	few	TRBJ2-1	CASSQEGWTSGPYNEQFF	TGTGCCAGCAGCCAAGAAGGCTGGACTAGCGGGCCCTACAATGAGCAGTTCTTC
TRBV9	NA	NA	TRBJ2-1	CASGLGSGTAGEQFF	TGTGCCAGCGGTTTGGGTAGCGGGACAGCGGGTGAGCAGTTCTTC
TRBV28	TRBD2	NA	TRBJ2-1	CASSLEVAGGPVNEQFF	TGTGCCAGCAGTTTGGAAGTAGCGGGAGGGCCTGTCAATGAGCAGTTCTTC
TRBV7-9	NA	NA	TRBJ1-4	CASSFRTGSRGEYEKLFF	TGTGCCAGCAGCTTCCGAACGGGGAGCCGGGGAGAATATGAAAAACTGTTTTTT
TRBV6-1	NA	NA	TRBJ2-7	CASSDTSIFHEQYF	TGTGCCAGCAGTGACACTAGTATCTTCCACGAGCAGTACTTC
TRBV5-6	NA	NA	TRBJ2-7	CASRPGVSYEQYF	TGTGCCAGCAGACCAGGCGTCTCCTACGAGCAGTACTTC
TRBV7-9	NA	NA	TRBJ2-5	CASSLGGMGETQYF	TGTGCCAGCAGCTTAGGAGGGATGGGGGAGACCCAGTACTTC
TRBV6-5	NA	NA	TRBJ2-1	CAISKGLENNEQFF	TGTGCCATTTCGAAAGGACTGGAAAACAATGAGCAGTTCTTC
TRBV2	NA	NA	TRBJ1-1	CASSEGGSLTEAFF	TGTGCCAGCAGTGAGGGGGGTTCGTTAACTGAAGCTTTCTTT
TRBV6-6	NA	NA	TRBJ2-5	CASNQGGQETQYF	TGTGCCAGCAACCAGGGTGGGCAAGAGACCCAGTACTTC
TRBV6-1	TRBD1	NA	TRBJ2-1	CASSDKTGGEWETYNEQFF	TGTGCCAGCAGTGATAAAACAGGGGGAGAATGGGAAACCTACAATGAGCAGTTCTTC